This T cell receptor beta chain was sequenced during a study of blood T cells in healthy people across ages. The CDR3 contains 14 residues. V lost 7 bases, J lost 4 bases, and 18 bases lay in between. The germline V gene has CDR1 SQVTM and CDR2 ANQGSEA. This clonotype was picked up a small number of times. A second PCR, run for roughly 7 to 11 cycles, used a sample-barcoded 5' primer plus a J-beta primer mix. Each single sample gave us at least 3 million CDR3-containing paired-end reads. TCRdb re-called the 5' RACE reads through MiXCR, storing one row per CDR3 protein. Of some 1.1 million distinct CDR3 sequences detected, more than 30% appear once; the ten largest clones hold 10% to 15%. Peripheral blood samples of roughly 9.8 milliliters were drawn from each donor.

Specimen: blood. The sequence derives from a young man in good health. This sequence joins TRBV29-1 and TRBJ2-3; TRBD1 or TRBD2 may be the D gene (5 bases each). In nucleotides, the CDR3 is TGCAGCGCCGAGGGTCAGGGCCGCGCAGATACGCAGTATTTT. This translates into CSAEGQGRADTQYF.